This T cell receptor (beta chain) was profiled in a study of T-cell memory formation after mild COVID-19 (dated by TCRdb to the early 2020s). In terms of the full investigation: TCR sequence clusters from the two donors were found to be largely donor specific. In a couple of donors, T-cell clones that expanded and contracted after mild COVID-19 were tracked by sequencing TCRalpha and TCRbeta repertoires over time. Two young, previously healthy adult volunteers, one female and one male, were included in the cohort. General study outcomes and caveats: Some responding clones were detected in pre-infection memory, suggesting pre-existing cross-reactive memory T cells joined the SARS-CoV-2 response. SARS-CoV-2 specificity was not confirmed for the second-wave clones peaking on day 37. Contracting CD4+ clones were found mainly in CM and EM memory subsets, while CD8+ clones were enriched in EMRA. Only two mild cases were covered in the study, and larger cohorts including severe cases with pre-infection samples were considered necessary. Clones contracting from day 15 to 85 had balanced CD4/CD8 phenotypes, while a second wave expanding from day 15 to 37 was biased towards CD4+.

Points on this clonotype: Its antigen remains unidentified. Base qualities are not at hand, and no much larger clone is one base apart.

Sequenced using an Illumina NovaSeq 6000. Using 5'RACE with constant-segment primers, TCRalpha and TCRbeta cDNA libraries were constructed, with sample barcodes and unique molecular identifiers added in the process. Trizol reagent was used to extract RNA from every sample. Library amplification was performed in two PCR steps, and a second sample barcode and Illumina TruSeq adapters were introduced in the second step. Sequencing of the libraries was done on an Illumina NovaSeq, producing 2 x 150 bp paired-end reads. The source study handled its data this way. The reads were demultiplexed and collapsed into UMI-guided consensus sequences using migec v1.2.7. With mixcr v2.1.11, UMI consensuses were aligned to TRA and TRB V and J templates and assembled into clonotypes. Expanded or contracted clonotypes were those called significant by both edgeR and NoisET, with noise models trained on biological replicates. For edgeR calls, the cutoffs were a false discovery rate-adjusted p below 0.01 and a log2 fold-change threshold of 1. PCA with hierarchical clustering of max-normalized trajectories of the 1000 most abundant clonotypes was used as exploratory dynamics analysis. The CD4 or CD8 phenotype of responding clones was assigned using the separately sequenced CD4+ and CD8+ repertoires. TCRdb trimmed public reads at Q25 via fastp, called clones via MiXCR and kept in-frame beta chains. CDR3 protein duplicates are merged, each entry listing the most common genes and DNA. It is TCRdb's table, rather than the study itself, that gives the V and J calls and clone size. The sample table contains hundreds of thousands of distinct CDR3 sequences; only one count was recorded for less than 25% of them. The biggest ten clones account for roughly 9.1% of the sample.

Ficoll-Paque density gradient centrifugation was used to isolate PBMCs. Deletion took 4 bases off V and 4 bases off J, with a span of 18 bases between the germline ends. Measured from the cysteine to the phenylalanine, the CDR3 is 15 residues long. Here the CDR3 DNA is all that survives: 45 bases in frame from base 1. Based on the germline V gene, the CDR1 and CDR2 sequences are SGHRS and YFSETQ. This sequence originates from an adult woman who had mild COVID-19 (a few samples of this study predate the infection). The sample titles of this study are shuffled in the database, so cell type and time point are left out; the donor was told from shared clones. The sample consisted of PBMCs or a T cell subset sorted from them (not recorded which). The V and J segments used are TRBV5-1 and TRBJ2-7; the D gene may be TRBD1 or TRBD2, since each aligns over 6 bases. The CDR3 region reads CASSPGAAGAYEQYF. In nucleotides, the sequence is TGCGCCAGCAGCCCGGGGGCGGCAGGGGCATACGAGCAGTACTTC.